These 7 T cell receptor beta chains came from one sample sequenced in a study of cytomegalovirus exposure and HLA in healthy donors. PCR amplification relied on 60 Vbeta primers (plus 13 Jbeta primers). This table comes from immunoSEQ multiplex PCR, and its TCRdb copy is limited to in-frame clones, with some not included. In the table there are approximately 170,000 clones, approximately 88% of which are singletons. Material for sequencing was PBMCs. The source of these receptors is a boy aged 2-15 years in good health and CMV-seronegative.

This chain links TRBV27 with TRBJ1-1; 8 bases agree with TRBD1. Trimming at V came to 1 base and at J to 11 bases, leaving 15 bases not matched to a gene. The CDR3 has 16 residues. Germline V gene sequence: CDR1 MNHEY, CDR2 SMNVEV (reference sequence). The CDR3 coding sequence is TGTGCCAGCAGTTTATTTACAGGGACAGGAGCCCCGAAGGCTTTCTTT. Translated, it gives CASSLFTGTGAPKAFF.

The chain couples TRBV10-1 to TRBJ2-5, with D uncertain. Germline V gene data show CDR1 as WNHNN and CDR2 as SYGVQD (reference sequence). This CDR3 is 13 amino acids long. V dropped 2 bases and J dropped 5 bases, with 9 bases sitting between them. The DNA for the CDR3 is TGCGCCAGCAGTGAGACTACCGCCGAGACCCAGTACTTC. Amino acid sequence: CASSETTAETQYF.

V gene TRBV10-3 combines with J gene TRBJ1-1; 9 bases are a match to TRBD1. The V gene end was trimmed by 3 bases and the J gene end by 8 bases; junction bases not matched to a gene: 13. CDR1 and CDR2 (germline): ENHRY, SYGVKD. The CDR3 runs to 16 residues. The CDR3 bases are TGTGCCATCAGTGATCCGGGACAGGGTTTAGGAAAGGAAGCTTTCTTT. It specifies CAISDPGQGLGKEAFF.

This clone was counted once. The chain recombines TRBV19 with TRBJ2-1; 9 nucleotides align to TRBD1. The CDR3 spans 13 residues. Germline loops: CDR1 LNHDA, CDR2 SQIVND (reference sequence). Germline trimming cut 7 bases from V and 7 bases from J; bases unmatched to any gene: 5. The CDR3 sequence: CASNPGQGNEQFF. The CDR3 bases are TGTGCCAGTAATCCCGGACAGGGGAATGAGCAGTTCTTC. The whole variable domain, filled in from reference TRBV19 and TRBJ2-1, reads DGGITQSPKYLFRKEGQNVTLSCEQNLNHDAMYWYRQDPGQGLRLIYYSQIVNDFQKGDIAEGYSVSREKKESFPLTVTSAQKNPTAFYLCASNPGQGNEQFFGPGTRLTVL.

This chain joins TRBV5-6 and TRBJ2-1; D gene unclear. The CDR3 is 17 amino acids. CDR1 and CDR2 from the germline V gene are SGHDT and YYEEEE. Trimming cost V 3 bases and J 1 base, with 17 bases left between them. CDR3 coding DNA: TGTGCCAGCAGCTCCCTTCGTGGAGAAAGATCCTACAATGAGCAGTTCTTC. Translating gives CASSSLRGERSYNEQFF.

The chain links TRBV29-1 to TRBJ2-3, with D possibly being TRBD2 (6 bases). CDR3 size: 13 residues. Germline V gives CDR1 SQVTM, CDR2 ANQGSEA. Trimming stripped 6 bases from V and 1 base from J, with 11 bases between. CDR3 DNA sequence: TGCAGCGTCTCCGGGAGCGGCACAGATACGCAGTATTTT. It encodes CSVSGSGTDTQYF.

The chain has TRBV4-3 and TRBJ2-1, with D maybe TRBD2 (5 bases). In germline, CDR1 is LGHNA, CDR2 YSLEER. V was clipped by 0 bases and J by 5 bases, with 11 bases between them. The CDR3 spans 15 residues. The CDR3, as DNA: TGCGCCAGCAGCCAAGAACGGGGTTATAACAATGAGCAGTTCTTC. Its protein is CASSQERGYNNEQFF.